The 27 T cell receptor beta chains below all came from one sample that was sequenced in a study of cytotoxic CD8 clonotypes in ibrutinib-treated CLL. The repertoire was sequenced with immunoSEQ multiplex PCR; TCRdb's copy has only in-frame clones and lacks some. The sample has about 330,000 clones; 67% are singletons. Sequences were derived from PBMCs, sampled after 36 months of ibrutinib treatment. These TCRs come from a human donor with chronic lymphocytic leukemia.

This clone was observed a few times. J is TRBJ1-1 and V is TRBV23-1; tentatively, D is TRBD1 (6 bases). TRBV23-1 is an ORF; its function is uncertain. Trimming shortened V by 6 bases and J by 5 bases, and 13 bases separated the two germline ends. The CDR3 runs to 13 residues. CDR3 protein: CASSPRRGTEAFF. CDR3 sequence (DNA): TGCGCCAGCAGCCCTAGAAGGGGGACTGAAGCTTTCTTT.

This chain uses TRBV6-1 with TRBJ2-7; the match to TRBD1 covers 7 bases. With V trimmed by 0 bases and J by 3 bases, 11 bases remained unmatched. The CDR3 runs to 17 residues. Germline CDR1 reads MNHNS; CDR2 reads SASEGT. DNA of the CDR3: TGTGCCAGCAGTGAAGCCATCGGTGGGACAGATTACTACGAGCAGTACTTC. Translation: CASSEAIGGTDYYEQYF.

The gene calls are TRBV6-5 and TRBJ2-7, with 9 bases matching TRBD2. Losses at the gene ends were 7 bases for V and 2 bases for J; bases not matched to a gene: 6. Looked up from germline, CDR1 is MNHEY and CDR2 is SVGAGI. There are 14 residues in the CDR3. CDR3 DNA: TGTGCCAGCACCCGACTAGCGGTGCCCTACGAGCAGTACTTC. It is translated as CASTRLAVPYEQYF.

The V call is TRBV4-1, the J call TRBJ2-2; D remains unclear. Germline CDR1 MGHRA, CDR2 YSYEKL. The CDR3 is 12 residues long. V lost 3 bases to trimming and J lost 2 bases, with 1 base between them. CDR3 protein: CASSHNTGELFF. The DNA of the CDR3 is TGCGCCAGCAGCCACAACACCGGGGAGCTGTTTTTT.

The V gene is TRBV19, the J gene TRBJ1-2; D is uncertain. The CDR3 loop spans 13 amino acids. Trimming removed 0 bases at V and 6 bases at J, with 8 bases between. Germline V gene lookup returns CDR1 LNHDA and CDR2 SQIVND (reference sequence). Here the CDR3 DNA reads TGTGCCAGTAGTATAGATTGGGTAAATGGCTACACCTTC. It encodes CASSIDWVNGYTF.

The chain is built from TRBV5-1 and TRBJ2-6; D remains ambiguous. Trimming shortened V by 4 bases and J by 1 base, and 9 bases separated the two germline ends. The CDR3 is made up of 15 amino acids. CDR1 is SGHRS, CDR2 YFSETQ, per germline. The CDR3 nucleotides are TGCGCCAGCAGCGCCACGAGTTCTGGGGCCAACGTCCTGACTTTC. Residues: CASSATSSGANVLTF.

The CDR3 reads CASSLGTASSGANVLTF. The CDR3 nucleotides read TGTGCCAGCAGCTTAGGGACAGCTAGCTCTGGGGCCAACGTCCTGACTTTC. This sequence joins TRBV7-9 and TRBJ2-6, with a tentative D call TRBD1 (6 bases). The CDR3 consists of 17 residues. Germline V gene data show CDR1 as SEHNR and CDR2 as FQNEAQ (reference sequence). Trimming cost V 1 base and J 0 bases, with 10 bases left between them.

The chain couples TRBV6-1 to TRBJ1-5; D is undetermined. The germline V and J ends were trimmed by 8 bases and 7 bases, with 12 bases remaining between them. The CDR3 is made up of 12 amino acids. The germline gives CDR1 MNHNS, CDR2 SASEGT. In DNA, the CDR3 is TGTGCCAGCCACGACCAGCCCCAGCCCCAGCATTTT. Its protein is CASHDQPQPQHF.

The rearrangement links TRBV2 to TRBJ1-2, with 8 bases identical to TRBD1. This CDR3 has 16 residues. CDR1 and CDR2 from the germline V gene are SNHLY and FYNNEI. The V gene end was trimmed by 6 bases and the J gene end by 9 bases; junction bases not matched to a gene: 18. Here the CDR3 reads CASSPTGTGLRPRYTF. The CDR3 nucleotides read TGTGCCAGCAGCCCCACGGGGACAGGCCTTAGGCCCCGCTACACCTTC.

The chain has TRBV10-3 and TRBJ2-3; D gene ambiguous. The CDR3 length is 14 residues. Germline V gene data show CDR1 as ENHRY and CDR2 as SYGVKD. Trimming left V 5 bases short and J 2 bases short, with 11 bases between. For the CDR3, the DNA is TGTGCCATCAGTTCGGGTCTCCTCACAGATACGCAGTATTTT. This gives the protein CAISSGLLTDTQYF.

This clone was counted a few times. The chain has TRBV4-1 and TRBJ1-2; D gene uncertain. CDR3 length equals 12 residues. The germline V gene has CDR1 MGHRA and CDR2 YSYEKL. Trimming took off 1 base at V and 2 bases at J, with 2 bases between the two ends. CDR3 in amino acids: CASSQGNYGYTF. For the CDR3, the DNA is TGCGCCAGCAGCCAAGGAAACTATGGCTACACCTTC.

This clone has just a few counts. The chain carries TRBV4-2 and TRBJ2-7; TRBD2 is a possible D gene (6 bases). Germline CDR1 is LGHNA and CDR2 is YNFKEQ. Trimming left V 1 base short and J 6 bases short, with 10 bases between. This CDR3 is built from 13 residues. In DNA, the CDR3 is TGTGCCAGCAGCCAAGCACTAGCCCTCGAGCAGTACTTC. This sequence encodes CASSQALALEQYF.

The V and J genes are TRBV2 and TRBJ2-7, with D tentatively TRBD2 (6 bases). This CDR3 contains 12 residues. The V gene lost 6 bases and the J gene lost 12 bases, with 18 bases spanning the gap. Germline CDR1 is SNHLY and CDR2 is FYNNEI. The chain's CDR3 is CASRTGLPLGYF. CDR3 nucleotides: TGTGCCAGCAGGACGGGACTCCCGCTAGGGTACTTC. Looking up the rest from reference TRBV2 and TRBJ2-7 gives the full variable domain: EPEVTQTPSHQVTQMGQEVILRCVPISNHLYFYWYRQILGQKVEFLVSFYNNEISEKSEIFDDQFSVERPDGSNFTLKIRSTKLEDSAMYFCASRTGLPLGYFGPGTRLTVT.

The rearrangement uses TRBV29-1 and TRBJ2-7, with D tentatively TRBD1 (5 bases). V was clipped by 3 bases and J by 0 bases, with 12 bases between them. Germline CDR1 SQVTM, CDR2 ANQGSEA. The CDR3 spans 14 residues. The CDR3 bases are TGCAGCGTTGATAAAGGGGTTGGCTCCTACGAGCAGTACTTC. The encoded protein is CSVDKGVGSYEQYF.

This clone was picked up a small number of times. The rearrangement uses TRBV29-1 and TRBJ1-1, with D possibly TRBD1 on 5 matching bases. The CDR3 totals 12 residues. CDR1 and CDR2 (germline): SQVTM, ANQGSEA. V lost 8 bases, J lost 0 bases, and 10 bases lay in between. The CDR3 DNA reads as TGCAGCCCGGGACGGCTGAACACTGAAGCTTTCTTT. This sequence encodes CSPGRLNTEAFF.

This chain's CDR3 is CASSFEGGETQYF. CDR3 in DNA: TGCGCCAGCAGCTTCGAGGGAGGGGAGACCCAGTACTTC. The gene calls are TRBV5-1 and TRBJ2-5; 7 positions match TRBD2. Germline V CDR1 and CDR2: SGHRS, YFSETQ. Trimming took 2 bases from V and 5 from J; bases not matched to a gene: 3. CDR3 size: 13 residues.

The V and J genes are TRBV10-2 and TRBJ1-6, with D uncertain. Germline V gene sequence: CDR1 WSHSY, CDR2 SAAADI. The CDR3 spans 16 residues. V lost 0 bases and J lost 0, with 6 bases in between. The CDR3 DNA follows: TGCGCCAGCAGTGAGTCGGAGCCCTCCTATAATTCACCCCTCCACTTT. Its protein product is CASSESEPSYNSPLHF.

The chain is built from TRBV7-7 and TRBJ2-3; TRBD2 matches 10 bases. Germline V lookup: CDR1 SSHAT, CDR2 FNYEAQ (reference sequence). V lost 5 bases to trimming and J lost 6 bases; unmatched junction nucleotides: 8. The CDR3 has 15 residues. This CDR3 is CASSLLAGGFDTQYF. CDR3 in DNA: TGTGCCAGCAGCCTTTTAGCGGGAGGATTTGATACGCAGTATTTT.

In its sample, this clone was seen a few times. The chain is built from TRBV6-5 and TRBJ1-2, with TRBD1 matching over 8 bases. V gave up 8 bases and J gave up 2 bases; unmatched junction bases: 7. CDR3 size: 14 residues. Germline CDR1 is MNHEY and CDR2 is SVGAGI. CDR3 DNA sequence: TGTGCCAGCTCCAACAGGGGGACGAACTATGGCTACACCTTC. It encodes CASSNRGTNYGYTF.

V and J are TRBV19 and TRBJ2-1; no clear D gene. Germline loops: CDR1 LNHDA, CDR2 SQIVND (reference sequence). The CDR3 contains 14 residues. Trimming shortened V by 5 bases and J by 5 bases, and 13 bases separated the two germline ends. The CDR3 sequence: CASSDQPENNEQFF. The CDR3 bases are TGTGCCAGTAGTGATCAGCCTGAGAACAATGAGCAGTTCTTC.

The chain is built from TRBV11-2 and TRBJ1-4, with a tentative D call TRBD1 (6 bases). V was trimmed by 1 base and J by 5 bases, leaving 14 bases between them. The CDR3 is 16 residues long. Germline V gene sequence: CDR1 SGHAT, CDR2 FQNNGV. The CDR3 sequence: CASSLVSGTFNEKLFF. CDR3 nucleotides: TGTGCCAGCAGCTTAGTATCCGGGACATTCAATGAAAAACTGTTTTTT. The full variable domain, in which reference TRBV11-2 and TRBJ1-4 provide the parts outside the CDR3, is EAGVAQSPRYKIIEKRQSVAFWCNPISGHATLYWYQQILGQGPKLLIQFQNNGVVDDSQLPKDRFSAERLKGVDSTLKIQPAKLEDSAVYLCASSLVSGTFNEKLFFGSGTQLSVL.

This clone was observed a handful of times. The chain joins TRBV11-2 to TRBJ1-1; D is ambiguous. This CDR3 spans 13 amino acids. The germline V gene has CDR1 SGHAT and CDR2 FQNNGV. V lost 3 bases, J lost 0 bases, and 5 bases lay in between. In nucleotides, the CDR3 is TGTGCCAGCAGCTTCCTCTTGAACACTGAAGCTTTCTTT. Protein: CASSFLLNTEAFF.

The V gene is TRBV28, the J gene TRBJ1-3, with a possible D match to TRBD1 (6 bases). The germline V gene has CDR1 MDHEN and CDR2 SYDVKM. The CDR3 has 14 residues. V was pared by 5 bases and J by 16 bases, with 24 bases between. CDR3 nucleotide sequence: TGTGCCAGCAGTCCACTCTACATTGGGGGGGCGCTTTATTTT. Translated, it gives CASSPLYIGGALYF.

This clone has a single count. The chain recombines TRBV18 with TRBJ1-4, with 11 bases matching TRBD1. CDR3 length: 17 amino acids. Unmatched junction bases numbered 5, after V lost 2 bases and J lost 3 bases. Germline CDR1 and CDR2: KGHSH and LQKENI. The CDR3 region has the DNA TGTGCCAGCTCACCAGGACAGGGGGCGCGAGCTAATGAAAAACTGTTTTTT. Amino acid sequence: CASSPGQGARANEKLFF.

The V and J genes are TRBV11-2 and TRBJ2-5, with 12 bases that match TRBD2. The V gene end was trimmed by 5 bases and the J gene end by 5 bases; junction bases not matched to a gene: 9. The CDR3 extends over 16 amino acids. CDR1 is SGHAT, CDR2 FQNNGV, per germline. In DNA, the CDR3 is TGTGCCAGCAGCCTTGGGACTAGCGGGCGGGGGGAGACCCAGTACTTC. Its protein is CASSLGTSGRGETQYF. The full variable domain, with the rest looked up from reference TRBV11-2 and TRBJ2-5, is EAGVAQSPRYKIIEKRQSVAFWCNPISGHATLYWYQQILGQGPKLLIQFQNNGVVDDSQLPKDRFSAERLKGVDSTLKIQPAKLEDSAVYLCASSLGTSGRGETQYFGPGTRLLVL.

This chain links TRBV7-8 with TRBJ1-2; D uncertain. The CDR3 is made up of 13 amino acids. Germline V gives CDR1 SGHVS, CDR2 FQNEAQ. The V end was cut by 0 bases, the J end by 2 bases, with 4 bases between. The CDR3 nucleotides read TGTGCCAGCAGCTTAGCGCGGAACTATGGCTACACCTTC. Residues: CASSLARNYGYTF.

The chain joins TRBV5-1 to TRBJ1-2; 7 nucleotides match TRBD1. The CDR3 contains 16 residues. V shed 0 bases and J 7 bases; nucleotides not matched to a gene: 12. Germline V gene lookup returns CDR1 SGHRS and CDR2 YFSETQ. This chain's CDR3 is CASSLVEGAGAVGYTF. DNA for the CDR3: TGCGCCAGCAGCTTGGTGGAGGGGGCCGGCGCGGTTGGCTACACCTTC. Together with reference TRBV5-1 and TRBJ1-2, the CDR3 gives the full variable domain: KAGVTQTPRYLIKTRGQQVTLSCSPISGHRSVSWYQQTPGQGLQFLFEYFSETQRNKGNFPGRFSGRQFSNSRSEMNVSTLELGDSALYLCASSLVEGAGAVGYTFGSGTRLTVV.